This TCR beta chain was identified during a study of identical twins. The CDR3 consists of 15 residues. The germline gives CDR1 DFQATT, CDR2 SNEGSKA (reference sequence). Trimming removed 4 bases from V and 0 bases from J, with 16 bases in between. TCRdb independently ran MiXCR on the 5' RACE reads; one entry per CDR3 protein. The sample comprises approximately 230,000 distinct CDR3 sequences, about an eighth of which are singletons, and around 8.3% rests with the top ten. The TCR comes from a woman aged 18-30 years in good health. Sequencing was performed on memory (CD45RO+) T cells sorted from blood. The V gene is TRBV20-1, the J gene TRBJ2-7; D is possibly TRBD2 (6 bases). This CDR3 reads CSATPPQRASYEQYF. The CDR3 coding sequence is TGCAGTGCTACCCCCCCTCAGCGGGCCTCCTACGAGCAGTACTTC.